The T cell receptor beta chain described here comes from a study of T cell responses to AZD1222 COVID-19 vaccine (TCRdb year 2021). For the study in its entirety: TCR sequencing was performed for more than 230 trial participants, of whom about 200 were given two doses of AZD1222 and 26 were given two doses of MenACWY control vaccine. Trial participants were enrolled by age into 18-55, 56-69 and 70-plus year subgroups, with about 150, 28 and 57 TCR-sequenced participants respectively. The paper's findings and limits, for the study overall: CD4 TCRs associated with the vaccine covered the entire spike protein, and the dominant responses were in regions 160-218 and 743-854. In the small 56-69-year group, the increase in depth fell short of significance, most likely because of low power. Participants were mostly white British, with more females than males. The authors suggested clonal diversity may have been underestimated. Conclusions about previously exposed vaccinees are limited, since just five or six AZD1222 recipients were seropositive for SARS-CoV-2 at baseline. Because no samples from the day 14 peak response were available, repertoires could be characterized only after the peak T cell response. Nearly half of unique spike-specific TCRs reportedly recognized epitopes outside regions mutated in the B.1.351 and B.1.1.7 variants. A significant rise in spike-specific TCR breadth and depth was observed after two AZD1222 doses relative to day 0 and relative to MenACWY recipients.

The CDR3 regions of human TCRbeta chains were subjected to immunosequencing. The published analysis was carried out like this. TCRs in the repertoires were matched against a reference library of SARS-CoV-2-specific TCRs that had been generated with the MIRA antigen-specificity platform. Breadth was defined as the fraction of unique TCRs that were SARS-CoV-2-associated. Depth was defined as the fraction of total T cells that were SARS-CoV-2-associated. Using the MIRA data, each spike-specific TCR was mapped to the spike region that the TCR reacts to and placed in a CD4 or CD8 class. Log10-transformed breadth and depth values were compared by one-way ANOVA with Sidak's multiple comparisons tests. The clones in this table, taken by TCRdb from immuneACCESS, are in-frame only. Not every clone is retained; where verified, under half of the shortfall comes from an unresolved V gene, and the cause of the rest is unknown. The V and J calls and the clone size are those of that table, but D and trimming were determined from the DNA. The sample includes 130,000 to 150,000 clones, with roughly 93% observed a single time. The ten top clones hold less than 2% of the sample.

This clone was counted once. The antigen it binds to is not known. No much larger clonotype is one base removed from it; base qualities were not supplied. The germline V gene sets CDR1 to MNHEY and CDR2 to SVGAGI. The CDR3 holds 14 amino acids from the cysteine to the phenylalanine. Only CDR3 DNA remains: 42 bases, in frame from the first base. A distance of 12 bases separates the germline ends of V and J, which lose 8 bases and 1 base respectively. The time point label, read with the paper, signifies: about 28 days (+/-7) after the second vaccine dose. AZD1222 recipients with second doses at about 4 weeks or about 12 weeks were pooled, because spike-specific TCR depth and breadth did not differ between schedules. Vaccinee samples were obtained from the UK trials COV001 and COV002, which included a single-blind randomized controlled phase 2/3 trial of AZD1222 (ChAdOx1 nCoV-19) in healthy adults. For TCRbeta chain sequencing, PBMC samples were collected from trial participants at day 0 and at day 28 after the second dose.

The sequence joins TRBV6-5 to TRBJ1-5, with no D gene named confidently. The receptor's source is an adult who received the AZD1222 COVID-19 vaccine. The input for sequencing was peripheral blood, taken 28 days after the second AZD1222 dose. DNA sequence: TGTGCCAGCGCGGTGGACGGAAGCAATCAGCCCCAGCATTTT. Its protein is CASAVDGSNQPQHF.